This entry concerns a single T cell receptor (beta chain). The antigen is unknown. From germline, CDR1 is SGHDN and CDR2 FVKESK. With V trimmed by 1 base and J by 5 bases, 16 bases remained unmatched. The CDR3 consists of 18 residues. The sample originates from a study of OX40 agonist ivuxolimab in advanced cancers. The overall study: Three patients had partial responses: one hepatocellular carcinoma, two cutaneous melanoma.

Points from the study as a whole: Clones of CD4+ and CD8+ blood T cells grew by week 6 at doses of 0.1 to 3.0 mg/kg.

Generated by immunoSEQ multiplex PCR, the TCRdb table keeps only in-frame clones and is missing some. The sample includes approximately 110,000 clones, 92% seen only once; the top ten take 0.8% to 1%. The J gene is TRBJ2-5, the V gene TRBV14, with 7 nucleotides matching TRBD2. The sample consisted of CD4+ or CD8+ T cells sorted from blood, taken in a trial of the OX40 agonist ivuxolimab. This TCR was recovered from an adult with an advanced solid tumor such as melanoma, head and neck, liver or kidney cancer. In DNA form, the CDR3 reads TGTGCCAGCAGCCAAGGGGGGGGAGCGGGTTCCCGGCGGGAGACCCAGTACTTC. Translation gives CASSQGGGAGSRRETQYF.